This T cell receptor beta chain derives from a study of blood T cell repertoires in COVID-19. Turning to the study itself: Acute-phase and convalescent COVID-19 samples originated in the United States, Italy and Spain.

The age range of participants was about 18 to 89 years, with residence in about two dozen US areas. Categorization into cohorts depended on clinical history that participants reported. Source study methods: Amplification from reference gene primers served as the basis for estimated nucleated cell counts. TCRdb keeps only in-frame clones here, not all; method: immunoSEQ multiplex PCR. The V and J calls and the clone size are those of that table, but D and trimming were determined from the DNA. Among under 250,000 clones listed, 85% were seen once. The receptor's source is a woman in her forties or fifties with acute COVID-19. Sequences were obtained from PBMCs or T cells enriched from blood (not recorded which).

DNA of the CDR3: TGTGCCAGCAGCTTGCCGGGCAGGGCCCCGGATACGCAGTATTTT. This sequence encodes CASSLPGRAPDTQYF. J is TRBJ2-3 and V is TRBV5-4; the D gene is possibly TRBD1 (5 bases). V dropped 1 base and J dropped 6 bases, with 15 bases sitting between them. This CDR3 contains 15 residues. Germline V gene sequence: CDR1 SGHNT, CDR2 YYREEE (reference sequence).